The T cell receptor beta chain under discussion was sequenced for a study of patients and donors after allogeneic stem cell transplantation. The CDR3 totals 13 residues. V gave up 4 bases and J gave up 5 bases, with 11 bases separating them. CDR1 and CDR2 (germline): SGHAT, FQNNGV. Each CDR3 protein gets one entry after TCRdb re-called the RT-PCR reads with MiXCR. The sample has over 400,000 distinct CDR3 sequences; approximately 16% are singletons. The chain is built from TRBV11-2 and TRBJ2-5, with TRBD1 as a possible D gene (5 bases). The sequence was collected from a human donor who was either an allogeneic HSCT recipient or a stem cell or donor lymphocyte infusion donor (not recorded which). It is not recorded whose cells these are; they may come from a transplant donor. The sequencing sample was made of blood, either unsorted or a sorted T cell fraction (not recorded which). This chain's CDR3 is CASSSQGLETQYF. The CDR3 DNA reads TGTGCCAGCAGCTCTCAGGGTTTGGAGACCCAGTACTTC.